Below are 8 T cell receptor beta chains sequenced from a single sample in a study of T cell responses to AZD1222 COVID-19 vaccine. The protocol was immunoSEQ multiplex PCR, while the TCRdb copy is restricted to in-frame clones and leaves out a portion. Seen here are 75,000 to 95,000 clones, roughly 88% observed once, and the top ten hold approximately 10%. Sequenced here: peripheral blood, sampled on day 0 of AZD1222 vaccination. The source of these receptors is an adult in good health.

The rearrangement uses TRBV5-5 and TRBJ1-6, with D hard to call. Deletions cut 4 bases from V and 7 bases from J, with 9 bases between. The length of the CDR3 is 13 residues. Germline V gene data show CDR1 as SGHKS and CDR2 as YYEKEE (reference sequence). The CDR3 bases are TGTGCCAGCAGCCCGGACCCCAATTCACCCCTCCACTTT. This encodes CASSPDPNSPLHF.

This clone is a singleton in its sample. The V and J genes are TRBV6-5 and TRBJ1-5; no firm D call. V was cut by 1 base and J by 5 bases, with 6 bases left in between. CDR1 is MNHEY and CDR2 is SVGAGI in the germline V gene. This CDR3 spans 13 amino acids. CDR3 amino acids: CASSYYPDQPQHF. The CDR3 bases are TGTGCCAGCAGTTACTACCCGGATCAGCCCCAGCATTTT.

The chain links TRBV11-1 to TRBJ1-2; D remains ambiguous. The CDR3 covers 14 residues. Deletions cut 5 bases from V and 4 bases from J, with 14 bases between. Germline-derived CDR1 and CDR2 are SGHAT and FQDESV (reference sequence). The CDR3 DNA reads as TGTGCCAGCAGCCTCACCCCGGCGGGCTATGGCTACACCTTC. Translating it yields CASSLTPAGYGYTF.

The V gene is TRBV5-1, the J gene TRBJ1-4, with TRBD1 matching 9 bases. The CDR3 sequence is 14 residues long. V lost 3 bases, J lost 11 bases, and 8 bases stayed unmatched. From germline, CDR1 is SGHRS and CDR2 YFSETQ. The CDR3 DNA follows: TGCGCCAGCAGCTCGGGACAGGGAGAGCGGAAACTGTTTTTT. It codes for CASSSGQGERKLFF.

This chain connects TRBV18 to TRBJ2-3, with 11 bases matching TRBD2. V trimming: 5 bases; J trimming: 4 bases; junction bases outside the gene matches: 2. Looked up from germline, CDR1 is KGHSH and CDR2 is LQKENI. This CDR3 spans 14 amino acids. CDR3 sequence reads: CASSTSGGADTQYF. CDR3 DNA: TGTGCCAGCTCAACTAGCGGGGGCGCAGATACGCAGTATTTT.

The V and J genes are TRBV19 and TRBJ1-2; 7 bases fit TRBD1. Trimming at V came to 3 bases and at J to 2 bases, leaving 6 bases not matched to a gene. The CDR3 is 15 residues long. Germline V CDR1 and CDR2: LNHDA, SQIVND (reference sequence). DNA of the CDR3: TGTGCCAGTAGTATTGTGGGACAGTTGAACTATGGCTACACCTTC. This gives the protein CASSIVGQLNYGYTF.

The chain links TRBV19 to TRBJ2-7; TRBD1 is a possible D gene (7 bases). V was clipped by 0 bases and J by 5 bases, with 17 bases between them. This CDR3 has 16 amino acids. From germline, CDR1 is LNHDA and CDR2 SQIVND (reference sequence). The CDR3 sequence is CASSIEAGQIFHEQYF. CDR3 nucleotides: TGTGCCAGTAGTATAGAGGCGGGACAGATTTTCCACGAGCAGTACTTC.

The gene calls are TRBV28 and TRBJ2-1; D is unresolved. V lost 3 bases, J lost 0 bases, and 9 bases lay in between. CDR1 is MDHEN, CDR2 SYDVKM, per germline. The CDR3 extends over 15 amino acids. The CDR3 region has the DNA TGTGCCAGCAGTTTCGTCCAAACCTCCTACAATGAGCAGTTCTTC. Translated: CASSFVQTSYNEQFF.